The text below deals with one T cell receptor (beta chain). What it recognizes is unknown. Time point in this sample: baseline, week 1 (first vaccination visit). Treatment defined: pre-vaccination baseline after standard-of-care therapy. These data come from a study of a mutant IDH1 vaccine in newly diagnosed glioma. Study context: Treatment recipients were about 62% male and about 40% female, and their mean age was around 40 years. Patients arrived already treated with radiotherapy, temozolomide, or both, most having had both.

With 8 bases removed from V and 8 bases from J, the gap between germline ends came to 12 bases. CDR1 is MGHDK, CDR2 SYGVNS, per germline. The CDR3 length is 12 residues. Study-wide results and caveats: Alterations occurring in top peripheral T cell clonotypes seemed unrelated to pseudoprogression. Vaccine-induced immune responses were detected in about 93% of patients.

Measured with immunoSEQ multiplex PCR; TCRdb has only the in-frame clones, and not every one. The sample lists 30,000 or so clones; roughly nine tenths were seen once. The TCR sequence derives from a woman in her 40s with glioma. The sample in question was PBMCs, obtained from a glioma patient treated with radiotherapy, temozolomide or both. The chain combines TRBV25-1 with TRBJ2-2, with D perhaps assigned TRBD1 or TRBD2 (5 bases each). CDR3 amino acids: CASGGGLGELFF. The CDR3 coding sequence is TGTGCCAGCGGTGGGGGTTTGGGGGAGCTGTTTTTT.